One sample yielded the 2 T cell receptor beta chains listed below, sequenced in a study of regulatory T cells in long-lasting Graves disease. Sample time point: newly diagnosed GD, antithyroid drugs for less than 3 months. PBMC-derived RNA was used for the TCR library. To make TCR beta libraries, researchers used iRepertoire HTBI primers and Arm-PCR of CDR3 regions. Using its own MiXCR run on the multiplex PCR reads, TCRdb lists one record per CDR3 protein. The table has 400,000 to 500,000 distinct CDR3 sequences, around 13% seen once. In addition, the sample was reused for a study of T cells in Graves' hyperthyroidism and ophthalmopathy.

This specimen consisted of peripheral blood mononuclear cells (PBMCs), obtained at new diagnosis, from a patient treated with antithyroid drugs. The receptor source for this set is a woman aged 50 to 60 with Graves disease.

This clonotype was recorded many times. The chain uses TRBV20-1 and TRBJ2-3; the match to TRBD1 covers 7 bases. The length of the CDR3 is 15 residues. Germline V CDR1 and CDR2: DFQATT, SNEGSKA (reference sequence). V shed 6 bases, J shed 0 bases, and the junction held 9 bases outside the gene matches. The CDR3 reads CSATPRGLSTDTQYF. The CDR3 coding sequence is TGCAGTGCCACCCCGAGGGGGCTTAGCACAGATACGCAGTATTTT.

In this sample, this clonotype turned up a few times. The chain has TRBV5-4 and TRBJ1-2, with unresolved D. V was shortened by 0 bases and J by 2 bases, with 14 bases between the two germline ends. CDR1 is SGHNT and CDR2 is YYREEE in the germline V gene (reference sequence). The CDR3 length is 16 residues. The DNA for the CDR3 is TGTGCCAGCAGCTTGGATTTTGCTGGCCCCAACTATGGCTACACCTTC. This gives the protein CASSLDFAGPNYGYTF.